The sequence of this T cell receptor (beta chain) was determined in a study of shared clonotypes between healthy human individuals. Study conclusions and caveats: Rarefaction gave evidence that sorted-subset sequencing remained incomplete despite large depth. Compared with clonotypes that all four donors shared, non-shared clonotypes had lower generation probabilities. Only blood samples were collected, and tissue repertoires likely differ.

The authors ran the assay at deep level. TCRdb's table, derived via immunoSEQ multiplex PCR, lists solely in-frame clones and lacks some. The data contain under 1 million clones, around 96% of them singletons. CD45RO-negative, CCR7-selected cells formed the naive CD8 fraction, which excluded terminally differentiated effector memory CD45RA+ cells. Notes on this clone: Its matching antigen is unknown.

The clonotype was recovered from a man aged 25-40 years in good health. Material for sequencing was naive CD8+ T cells sorted from blood.

The chain's CDR3 is CASKTSGSSEQYF. CDR3 nucleotide sequence: TGTGCCAGCAAGACTAGCGGGAGCTCCGAGCAGTACTTC. V and J are TRBV7-9 and TRBJ2-7; TRBD2 agrees at 12 bases. Trimming took 7 bases from V and 6 from J; bases not matched to a gene: 4. CDR3 length: 13 amino acids. The germline V gene encodes CDR1 SEHNR and CDR2 FQNEAQ (reference sequence). The full variable domain, completed using reference TRBV7-9 and TRBJ2-7, is DTGVSQNPRHKITKRGQNVTFRCDPISEHNRLYWYRQTLGQGPEFLTYFQNEAQLEKSRLLSDRFSAERPKGSFSTLEIQRTEQGDSAMYLCASKTSGSSEQYFGPGTRLTVT.